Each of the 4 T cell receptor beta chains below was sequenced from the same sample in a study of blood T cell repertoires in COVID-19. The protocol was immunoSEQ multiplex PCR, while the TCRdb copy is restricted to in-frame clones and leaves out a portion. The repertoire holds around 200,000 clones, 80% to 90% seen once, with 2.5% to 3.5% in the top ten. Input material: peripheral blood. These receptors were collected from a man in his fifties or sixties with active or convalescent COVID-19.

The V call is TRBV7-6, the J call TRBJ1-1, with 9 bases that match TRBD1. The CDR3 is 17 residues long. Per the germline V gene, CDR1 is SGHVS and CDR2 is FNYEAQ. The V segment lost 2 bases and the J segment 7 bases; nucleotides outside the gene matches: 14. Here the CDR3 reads CASSLTIGTGPRREAFF. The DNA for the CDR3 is TGTGCCAGCAGCTTAACTATCGGGACAGGGCCCAGACGTGAAGCTTTCTTT.

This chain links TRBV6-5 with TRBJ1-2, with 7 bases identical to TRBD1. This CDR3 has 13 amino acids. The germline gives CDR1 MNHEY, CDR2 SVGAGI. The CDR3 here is CGAREGGDYGYTF. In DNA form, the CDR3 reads TGTGGCGCCCGTGAAGGGGGCGACTATGGCTACACCTTC.

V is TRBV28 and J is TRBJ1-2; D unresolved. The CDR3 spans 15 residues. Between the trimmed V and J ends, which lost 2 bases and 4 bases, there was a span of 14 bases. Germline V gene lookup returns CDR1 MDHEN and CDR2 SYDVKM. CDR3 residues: CASSLEGGPGYGYTF. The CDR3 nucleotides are TGTGCCAGCAGTTTAGAGGGTGGGCCAGGCTATGGCTACACCTTC.

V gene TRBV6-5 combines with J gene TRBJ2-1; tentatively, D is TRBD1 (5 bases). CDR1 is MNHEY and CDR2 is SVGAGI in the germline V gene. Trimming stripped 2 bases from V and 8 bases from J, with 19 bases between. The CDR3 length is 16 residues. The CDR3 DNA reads TGTGCCAGCAGTTACGCTCTCAGGACCCAAGGGGATGAGCAGTTCTTC. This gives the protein CASSYALRTQGDEQFF.